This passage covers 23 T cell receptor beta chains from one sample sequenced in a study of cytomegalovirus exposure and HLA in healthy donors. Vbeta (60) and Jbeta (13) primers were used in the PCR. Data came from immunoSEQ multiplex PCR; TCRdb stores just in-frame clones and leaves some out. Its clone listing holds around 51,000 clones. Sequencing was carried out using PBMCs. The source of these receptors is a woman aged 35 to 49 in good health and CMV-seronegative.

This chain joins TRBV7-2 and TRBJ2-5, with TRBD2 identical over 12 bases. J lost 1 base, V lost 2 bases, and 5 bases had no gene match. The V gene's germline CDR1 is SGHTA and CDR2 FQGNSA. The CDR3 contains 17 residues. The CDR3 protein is CASSLNPSGGGQETQYF. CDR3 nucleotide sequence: TGTGCCAGCAGCTTAAACCCTAGCGGGGGGGGCCAAGAGACCCAGTACTTC.

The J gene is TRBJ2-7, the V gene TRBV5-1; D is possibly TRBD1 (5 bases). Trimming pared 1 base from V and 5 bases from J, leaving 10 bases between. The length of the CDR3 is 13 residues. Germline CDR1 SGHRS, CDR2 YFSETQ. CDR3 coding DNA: TGCGCCAGCAGCTTGAAACAGGTTGACGAGCAGTACTTC. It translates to CASSLKQVDEQYF.

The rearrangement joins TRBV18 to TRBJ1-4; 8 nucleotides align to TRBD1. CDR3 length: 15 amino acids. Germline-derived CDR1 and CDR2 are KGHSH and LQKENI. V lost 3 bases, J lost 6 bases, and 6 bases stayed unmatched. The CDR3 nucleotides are TGTGCCAGCTCACCGACAGGGGTCGGGGATGAAAAACTGTTTTTT. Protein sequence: CASSPTGVGDEKLFF.

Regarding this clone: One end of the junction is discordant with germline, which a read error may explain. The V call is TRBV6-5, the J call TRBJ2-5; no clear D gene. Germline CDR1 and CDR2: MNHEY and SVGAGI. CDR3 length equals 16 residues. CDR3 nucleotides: TGTGCCAGCAGTTACGTCGGAGAAAGGCTCCAAGAGAACCAGTACTTC. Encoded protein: CASSYVGERLQENQYF.

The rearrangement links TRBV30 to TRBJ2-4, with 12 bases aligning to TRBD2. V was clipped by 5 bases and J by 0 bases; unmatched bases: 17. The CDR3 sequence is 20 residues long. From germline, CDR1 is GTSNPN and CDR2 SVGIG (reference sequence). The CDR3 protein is CAWAIMGGTSGPSAKNIQYF. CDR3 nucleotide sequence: TGTGCCTGGGCAATTATGGGGGGGACTAGCGGGCCGTCAGCCAAAAACATTCAGTACTTC.

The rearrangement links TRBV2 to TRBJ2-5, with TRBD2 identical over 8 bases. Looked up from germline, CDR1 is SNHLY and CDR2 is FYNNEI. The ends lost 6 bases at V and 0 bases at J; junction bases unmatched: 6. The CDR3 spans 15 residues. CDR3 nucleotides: TGTGCCAGCAGAAGGGGACTAGAGGACCAAGAGACCCAGTACTTC. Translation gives CASRRGLEDQETQYF.

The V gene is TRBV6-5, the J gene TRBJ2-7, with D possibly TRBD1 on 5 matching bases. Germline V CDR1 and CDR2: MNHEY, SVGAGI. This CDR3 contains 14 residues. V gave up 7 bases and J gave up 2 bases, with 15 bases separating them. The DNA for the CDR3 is TGTGCCAGCACTAACCAGGAAGGGGCCTACGAGCAGTACTTC. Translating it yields CASTNQEGAYEQYF.

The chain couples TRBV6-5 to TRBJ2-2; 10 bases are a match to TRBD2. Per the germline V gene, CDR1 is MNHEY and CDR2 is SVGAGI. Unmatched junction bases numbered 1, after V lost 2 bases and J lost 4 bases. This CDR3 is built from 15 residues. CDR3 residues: CASSYASGSTGELFF. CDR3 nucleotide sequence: TGTGCCAGCAGTTACGCTAGCGGGAGCACCGGGGAGCTGTTTTTT.

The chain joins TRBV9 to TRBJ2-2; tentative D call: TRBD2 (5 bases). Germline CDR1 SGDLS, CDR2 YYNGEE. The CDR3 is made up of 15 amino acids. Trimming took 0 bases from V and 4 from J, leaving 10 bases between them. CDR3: CASSVGPGGTGELFF. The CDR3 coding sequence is TGTGCCAGCAGCGTAGGTCCAGGAGGCACCGGGGAGCTGTTTTTT.

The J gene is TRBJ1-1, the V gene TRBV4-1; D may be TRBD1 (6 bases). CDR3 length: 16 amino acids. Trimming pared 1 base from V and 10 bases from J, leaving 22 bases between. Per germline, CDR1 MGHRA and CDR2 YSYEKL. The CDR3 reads CASSQVSGQSRSRAFF. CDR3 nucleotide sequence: TGCGCCAGCAGCCAAGTATCCGGACAGTCCAGGTCCAGAGCTTTCTTT.

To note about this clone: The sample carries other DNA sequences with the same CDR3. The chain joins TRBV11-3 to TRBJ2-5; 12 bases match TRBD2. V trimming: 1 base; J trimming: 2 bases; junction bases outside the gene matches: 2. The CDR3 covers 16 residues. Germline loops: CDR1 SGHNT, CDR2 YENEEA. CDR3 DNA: TGTGCCAGCAGCTTAGGTCTAGCGGGAGGGCAAGAGACCCAGTACTTC. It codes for CASSLGLAGGQETQYF. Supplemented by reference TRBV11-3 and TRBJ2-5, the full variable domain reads EAGVVQSPRYKIIEKKQPVAFWCNPISGHNTLYWYLQNLGQGPELLIRYENEEAVDDSQLPKDRFSAERLKGVDSTLKIQPAELGDSAVYLCASSLGLAGGQETQYFGPGTRLLVL.

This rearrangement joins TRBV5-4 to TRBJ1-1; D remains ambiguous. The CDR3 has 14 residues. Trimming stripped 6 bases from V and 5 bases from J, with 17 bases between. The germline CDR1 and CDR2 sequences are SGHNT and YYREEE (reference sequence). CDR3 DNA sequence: TGTGCCAGCAAATCGGGCGGGGAGCAAACTGAAGCTTTCTTT. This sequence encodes CASKSGGEQTEAFF.

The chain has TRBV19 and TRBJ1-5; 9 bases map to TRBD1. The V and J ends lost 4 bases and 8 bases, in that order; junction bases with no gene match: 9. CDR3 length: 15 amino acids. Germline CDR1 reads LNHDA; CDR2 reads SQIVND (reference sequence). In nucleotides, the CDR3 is TGTGCCAGTAGTACTGCTGACAGGGGGGGGGAGCCCCAGCATTTT. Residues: CASSTADRGGEPQHF.

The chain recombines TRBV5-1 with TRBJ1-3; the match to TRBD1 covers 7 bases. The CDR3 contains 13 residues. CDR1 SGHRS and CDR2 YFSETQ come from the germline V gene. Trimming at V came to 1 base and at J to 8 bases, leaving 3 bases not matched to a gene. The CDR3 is CASSLSGGDTIYF. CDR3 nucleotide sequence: TGCGCCAGCAGCTTGTCAGGGGGAGACACCATATATTTT. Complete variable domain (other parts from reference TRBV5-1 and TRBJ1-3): KAGVTQTPRYLIKTRGQQVTLSCSPISGHRSVSWYQQTPGQGLQFLFEYFSETQRNKGNFPGRFSGRQFSNSRSEMNVSTLELGDSALYLCASSLSGGDTIYFGEGSWLTVV.

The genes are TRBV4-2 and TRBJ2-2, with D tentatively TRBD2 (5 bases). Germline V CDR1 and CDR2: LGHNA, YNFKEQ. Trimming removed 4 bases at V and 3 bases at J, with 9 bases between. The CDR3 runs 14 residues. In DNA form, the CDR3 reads TGTGCCAGCAGCCTGACTACTCACACCGGGGAGCTGTTTTTT. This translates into CASSLTTHTGELFF.

The CDR3 DNA follows: TGTGCCAGTCGCCTGTCGCCGGGACAGGGCGTCCTCCGGGATGGCTACACCTTC. Encoded protein: CASRLSPGQGVLRDGYTF. The V call is TRBV19, the J call TRBJ1-2; 9 bases align to TRBD1. J was trimmed by 6 bases and V by 8 bases; bases with no gene match: 22. The length of the CDR3 is 18 residues. Germline V gene sequence: CDR1 LNHDA, CDR2 SQIVND (reference sequence).

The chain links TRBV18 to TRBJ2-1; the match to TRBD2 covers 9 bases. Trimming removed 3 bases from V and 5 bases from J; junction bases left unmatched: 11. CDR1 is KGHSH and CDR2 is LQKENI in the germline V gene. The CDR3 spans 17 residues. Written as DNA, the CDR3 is TGTGCCAGCTCACCTCCATCAGCGGGAGGCATCGACAATGAGCAGTTCTTC. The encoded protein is CASSPPSAGGIDNEQFF.

CDR3 DNA: TGTGCCAGCAGCCATGGGGGACAGTCCTATAATTCACCCCTCCACTTT. It specifies CASSHGGQSYNSPLHF. The gene calls are TRBV28 and TRBJ1-6, with 7 bases that match TRBD1. This CDR3 has 16 amino acids. J lost 1 base, V lost 6 bases, and 6 bases had no gene match. The germline V gene encodes CDR1 MDHEN and CDR2 SYDVKM.

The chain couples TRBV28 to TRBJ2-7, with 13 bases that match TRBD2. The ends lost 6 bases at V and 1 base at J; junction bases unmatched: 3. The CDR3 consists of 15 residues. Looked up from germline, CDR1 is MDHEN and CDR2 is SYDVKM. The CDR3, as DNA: TGTGCCAGCAGAGAACTAGCGGGAGGGTCCTACGAGCAGTACTTC. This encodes CASRELAGGSYEQYF.

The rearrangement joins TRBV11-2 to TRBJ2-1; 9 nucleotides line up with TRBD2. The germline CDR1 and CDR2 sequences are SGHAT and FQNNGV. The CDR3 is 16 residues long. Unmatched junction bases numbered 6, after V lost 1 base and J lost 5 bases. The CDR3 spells CASSLVVLAGHNEQFF. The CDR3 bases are TGTGCCAGCAGCTTAGTTGTTCTAGCGGGACACAATGAGCAGTTCTTC.

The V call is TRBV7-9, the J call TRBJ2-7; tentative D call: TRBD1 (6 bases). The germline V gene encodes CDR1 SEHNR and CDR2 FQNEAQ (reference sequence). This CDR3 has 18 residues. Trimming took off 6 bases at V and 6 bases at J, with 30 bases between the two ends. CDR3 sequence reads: CASRRALRDTNFPVEQYF. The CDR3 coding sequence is TGTGCCAGCAGACGGGCTCTCCGGGACACTAACTTTCCTGTCGAGCAGTACTTC.

CDR3 loop: CSVASPVAYEQYF. In DNA, the CDR3 is TGCAGCGTTGCATCGCCGGTCGCCTACGAGCAGTACTTC. The chain employs TRBV29-1 and TRBJ2-7; D gene ambiguous. V was shortened by 4 bases and J by 2 bases, with 12 bases between the two germline ends. This CDR3 region has 13 residues. The V gene's germline CDR1 is SQVTM and CDR2 ANQGSEA.

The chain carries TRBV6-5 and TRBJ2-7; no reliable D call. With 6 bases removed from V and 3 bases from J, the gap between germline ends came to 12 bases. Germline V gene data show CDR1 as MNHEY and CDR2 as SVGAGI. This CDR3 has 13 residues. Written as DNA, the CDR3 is TGTGCCAGCAGGCCGCCGGGTCTCTACGAGCAGTACTTC. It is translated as CASRPPGLYEQYF.